This TCR beta chain was recorded in a study of cytomegalovirus exposure and HLA in healthy donors. The germline V gene has CDR1 SNHLY and CDR2 FYNNEI. The trim removed 7 bases at V and 4 bases at J, leaving 4 bases unmatched. The CDR3 is 14 residues long. Primers for the PCR totalled 60 Vbeta and 13 Jbeta. Sequencing was performed with immunoSEQ multiplex PCR; in TCRdb, only in-frame clones are kept and a portion is missing. Among about 160,000 clones listed, roughly 80% were seen once. The receptor's source is a man aged 25 to 40 in good health and CMV-seropositive. The chain recombines TRBV2 with TRBJ2-2; 9 positions match TRBD1. Sequencing was done on a sample of PBMCs. As DNA, the CDR3 is TGTGCCAGCATACAGGGGGCTGTCACCGGGGAGCTGTTTTTT. Residues: CASIQGAVTGELFF.